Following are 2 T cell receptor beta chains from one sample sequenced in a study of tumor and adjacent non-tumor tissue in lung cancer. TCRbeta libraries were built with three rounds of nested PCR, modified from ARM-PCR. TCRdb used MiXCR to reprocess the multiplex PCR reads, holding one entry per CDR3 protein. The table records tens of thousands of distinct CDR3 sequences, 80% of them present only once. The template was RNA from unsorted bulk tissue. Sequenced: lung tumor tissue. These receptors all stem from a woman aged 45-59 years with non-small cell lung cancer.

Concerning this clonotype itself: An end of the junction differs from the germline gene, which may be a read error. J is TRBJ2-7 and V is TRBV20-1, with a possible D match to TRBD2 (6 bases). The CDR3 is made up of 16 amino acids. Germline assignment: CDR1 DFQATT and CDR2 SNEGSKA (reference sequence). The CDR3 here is CSARDPGRGNHYKHYF. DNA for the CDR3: TGCAGTGCTAGAGATCCGGGTCGCGGGAATCACTACAAGCATTACTTC.

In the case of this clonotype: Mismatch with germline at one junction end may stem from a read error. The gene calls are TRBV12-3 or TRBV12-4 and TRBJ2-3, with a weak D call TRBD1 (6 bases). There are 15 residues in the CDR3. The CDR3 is CVSGLGTLSTDTQYF. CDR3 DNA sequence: TGTGTCAGCGGTTTAGGGACACTAAGCACAGATACACAGTATTTT.